The clone carrying this TCR beta chain occurred many times. Antigen specificity is unknown. The sample originates from a study of neurological immune-mediated disorders. Study-wide points: Clinical and MRI features did not associate with the cluster found in multiple sclerosis patients.

5'RACE employing 10-nucleotide random UMIs yielded the cDNA. Over 180 million TCR-beta sequences, together covering 15-18 subjects, were produced by every individual sequencing run that was carried out. Each CDR3 protein gets one entry after TCRdb re-called the 5' RACE reads with MiXCR. The table lists over 60,000 distinct CDR3 sequences, around 4.8% of them singletons. Trimming shortened V by 2 bases and J by 6 bases, and 19 bases separated the two germline ends. This CDR3 contains 15 residues. Germline loops: CDR1 SQVTM, CDR2 ANQGSEA. The gene calls are TRBV29-1 and TRBJ1-1, with D possibly TRBD1 on 5 matching bases. This clonotype was sampled from a woman in her sixties or seventies with multiple sclerosis. The specimen sequenced was PBMCs. CDR3 DNA sequence: TGCAGCGTTGAAAAGGTGGTTGGCAGGGACGCTGAAGCTTTCTTT. It specifies CSVEKVVGRDAEAFF.